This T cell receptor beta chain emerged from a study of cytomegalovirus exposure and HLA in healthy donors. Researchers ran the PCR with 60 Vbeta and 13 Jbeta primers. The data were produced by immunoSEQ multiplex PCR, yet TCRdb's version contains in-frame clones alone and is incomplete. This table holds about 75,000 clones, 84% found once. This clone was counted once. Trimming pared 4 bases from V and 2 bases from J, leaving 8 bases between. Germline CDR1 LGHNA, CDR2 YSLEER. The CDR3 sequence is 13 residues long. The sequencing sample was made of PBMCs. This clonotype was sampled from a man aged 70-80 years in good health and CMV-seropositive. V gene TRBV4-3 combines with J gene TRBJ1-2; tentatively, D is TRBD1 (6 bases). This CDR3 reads CASSPQGNYGYTF. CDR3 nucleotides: TGCGCCAGCAGCCCACAGGGAAACTATGGCTACACCTTC.